These T cell receptor beta chains were read from a single sample in a study of T cell repertoires in cytomegalovirus infection. TCRdb fed the reads into MiXCR, producing one record per CDR3 protein. This repertoire shows about 260,000 distinct CDR3 sequences, about 13% found once; its top ten account for about 8.7%. The sample was PBMCs. Receptors originate from a human donor in good health (CMV status not recorded). Some clones in this sample may be carry-over from other donors' samples. The CDR3 runs from the conserved cysteine through the conserved F or W. D genes are given only for firm matches. Clone size appears in some rows only: once, few, many, or a class for an expanded clone.

cdr3_length j_call d_call v_call clone_size cdr3_aa cdr3_nt
15 TRBJ1-5 . TRBV28 many CASSFGVGSNQPQHF TGTGCCAGCAGTTTTGGGGTGGGCAGCAATCAGCCCCAGCATTTT
17 TRBJ2-7 . TRBV20-1 few CSALKIFDRQGRYEQYF TGCAGTGCCCTCAAGATATTCGACAGGCAGGGACGTTACGAGCAGTACTTC
15 TRBJ2-5 . TRBV20-1 few CSAPRGGPNQETQYF TGCAGTGCCCCCAGGGGGGGGCCGAACCAAGAGACCCAGTACTTC
17 TRBJ2-1 TRBD2 TRBV5-1 . CASSFRPAGGGNNEQFF TGCGCCAGCAGCTTCCGCCCTGCGGGAGGGGGAAACAATGAGCAGTTCTTC
16 TRBJ2-4 . TRBV23-1 . CASSQPPGQAKNIQYF TGCGCCAGCAGTCAACCACCGGGACAAGCCAAAAACATTCAGTACTTC
12 TRBJ1-5 . TRBV12-3/TRBV12-4 . CASSNSNQPQHF TGTGCCAGCAGTAATAGCAATCAGCCCCAGCATTTT
17 TRBJ2-1 . TRBV7-9 many CASSLVGDPRSYNEQFF TGTGCCAGCAGCTTAGTCGGGGATCCCCGCTCCTACAATGAGCAGTTCTTC
16 TRBJ2-2 . TRBV11-2 few CASSLGGGPNTGELFF TGTGCCAGCAGCTTAGGAGGGGGGCCTAACACCGGGGAGCTGTTTTTT
15 TRBJ2-4 TRBD1 TRBV7-2 many CASTLSDRDGNIQYF TGTGCCAGCACCCTCTCGGACAGGGATGGAAACATTCAGTACTTC
17 TRBJ2-1 TRBD2 TRBV9 few CASSVSSPSGSGREQFF TGTGCCAGCAGCGTATCGTCACCCAGCGGGAGCGGTAGGGAGCAGTTCTTC
14 TRBJ1-1 . TRBV29-1 few CSVSGRLANTEAFF TGCAGCGTGAGTGGGAGGCTAGCGAACACTGAAGCTTTCTTT
15 TRBJ2-1 TRBD2 TRBV28 . CASSLGLSGSNEQFF TGTGCCAGCAGTTTGGGTTTGAGCGGGAGTAATGAGCAGTTCTTC
16 TRBJ2-1 . TRBV10-3 . CAISELRERPRNEQFF TGTGCCATCAGTGAGCTCAGGGAGCGCCCGAGGAATGAGCAGTTCTTC
15 TRBJ1-4 . TRBV7-8 many CASSLSGGLGEKLFF TGTGCCAGCAGCCTAAGTGGGGGCTTAGGTGAAAAACTGTTTTTT
17 TRBJ2-5 . TRBV7-8 few CASSLPRGRGLEETQYF TGTGCCAGCAGCTTACCTAGGGGCAGGGGACTCGAGGAGACCCAGTACTTC
14 TRBJ1-1 . TRBV5-1 . CASSLKSENTEAFF TGCGCCAGCAGCTTGAAATCAGAGAACACTGAAGCTTTCTTT
15 TRBJ1-5 TRBD1 TRBV7-1 . CASSDGTGSGEPRHF TGTGCCAGCAGCGACGGGACAGGGTCCGGGGAGCCCCGGCATTTT
14 TRBJ1-1 . TRBV12-3/TRBV12-4 . CASRARGPNTEAFF TGTGCCAGCAGAGCACGGGGCCCTAACACTGAAGCTTTCTTT
16 TRBJ1-3 . TRBV28 few CASSSRGRYSGNTIYF TGTGCCAGCAGTTCCCGCGGTCGTTACTCTGGAAACACCATATATTTT
13 TRBJ2-1 . TRBV7-3 many CASSLVQYNEQFF TGTGCCAGCAGCTTAGTCCAGTACAATGAGCAGTTCTTC
15 TRBJ1-5 TRBD1 TRBV4-2 . CASSQDPGQALVQHF TGTGCCAGCAGCCAAGACCCGGGACAGGCCCTCGTCCAGCATTTT
13 TRBJ2-7 . TRBV11-1 few CASSASEAYEQYF TGTGCCAGCAGCGCGTCCGAGGCCTACGAGCAGTACTTC
15 TRBJ1-6 . TRBV13 few CASRRQFGGYSPLHF TGTGCCAGCAGGAGACAGTTCGGCGGTTATTCACCCCTCCACTTT
15 TRBJ2-1 . TRBV27 many CASSPQGRQGHEQFF TGTGCCAGCAGTCCCCAGGGGCGGCAGGGCCATGAGCAGTTCTTC
17 TRBJ2-3 TRBD2 TRBV7-8 few CASSLNPLAGVTDTQYF TGTGCCAGCAGCTTAAACCCCCTAGCGGGGGTCACAGATACGCAGTATTTT
15 TRBJ2-3 . TRBV6-2/TRBV6-3 few CASSYILATTDTQYF TGTGCCAGCAGTTATATACTAGCCACCACAGATACGCAGTATTTT
14 TRBJ2-2 . TRBV29-1 . CSAGPGAGTGELFF TGCAGCGCCGGACCGGGGGCGGGCACCGGGGAGCTGTTTTTT
21 TRBJ2-5 . TRBV7-2 few CASSSTRGGSPIGANQETQYF TGTGCCAGCAGCTCCACCCGGGGTGGCTCTCCTATTGGGGCCAACCAAGAGACCCAGTACTTC
16 TRBJ2-2 TRBD1 TRBV11-2 . CASSLFRDSRIGELFF TGTGCCAGCAGCCTCTTCCGGGACAGTCGAATCGGGGAGCTGTTTTTT
14 TRBJ2-3 . TRBV20-1 . CSAQPTSKTDTQYF TGCAGTGCCCAACCGACTAGTAAAACAGATACGCAGTATTTT
15 TRBJ2-1 TRBD2 TRBV12-3/TRBV12-4 many CASSPPGLALNEQFF TGTGCCAGCAGTCCCCCGGGACTAGCCCTCAATGAGCAGTTCTTC
15 TRBJ2-1 . TRBV7-9 many CASSHDFSDGNEQFF TGTGCCAGCAGCCATGACTTCTCCGACGGCAATGAGCAGTTCTTC